These T cell receptor beta chains were read from a single sample in a study of identical twins' blood T cells. TCRdb re-called the 5' RACE reads with MiXCR, one entry per CDR3 protein. This sample has roughly 340,000 distinct CDR3 sequences, with about 28% found just once. The sequencing sample was made of PBMCs. The receptors come from a woman aged 18 to 55 in good health. Each CDR3 is given with its conserved first and last residue. Fields, in order: V gene, clone size, D gene, J gene, CDR3 DNA, CDR3 protein. D genes are given only for firm matches. Clone size is not always given. Where it is, it says once, few, many or a class for expanded clones.

V gene: TRBV7-9; clone size: few; D gene: TRBD2; J gene: TRBJ2-3; CDR3 DNA: TGTGCCAGCAGCTCGCTGACTAGCGGGGAGGATACGCAGTATTTT; CDR3 protein: CASSSLTSGEDTQYF
V gene: TRBV7-9; clone size: .; D gene: TRBD1; J gene: TRBJ1-1; CDR3 DNA: TGTGCCAGCAGCCCCCCCGGGACAGGGTGGACTGAAGCTTTCTTT; CDR3 protein: CASSPPGTGWTEAFF
V gene: TRBV10-1; clone size: .; D gene: TRBD2; J gene: TRBJ2-7; CDR3 DNA: TGCGCCAGCAGTCCAGCGGGAGTGGATTACGAGCAGTACTTC; CDR3 protein: CASSPAGVDYEQYF
V gene: TRBV29-1; clone size: many; D gene: .; J gene: TRBJ1-5; CDR3 DNA: TGCAGCGTCCGATTGGGGGGATCAGATCAGCCCCAGCATTTT; CDR3 protein: CSVRLGGSDQPQHF
V gene: TRBV29-1; clone size: many; D gene: TRBD2; J gene: TRBJ2-3; CDR3 DNA: TGCAGCGTTGCGAGACTAGCGCAAAGCACAGATACGCAGTATTTT; CDR3 protein: CSVARLAQSTDTQYF
V gene: TRBV29-1; clone size: many; D gene: TRBD1; J gene: TRBJ1-2; CDR3 DNA: TGCAGCGTTTCCCCGACAGGGACTTATGGCTACACCTTC; CDR3 protein: CSVSPTGTYGYTF
V gene: TRBV18; clone size: few; D gene: TRBD1; J gene: TRBJ2-5; CDR3 DNA: TGTGCCAGCTCACGGGACAGACAAGAGACCCAGTACTTC; CDR3 protein: CASSRDRQETQYF
V gene: TRBV6-6; clone size: few; D gene: .; J gene: TRBJ1-1; CDR3 DNA: TGTGCCAGCGTCCCGACAGGCGGTGGGAAAGCTTTCTTT; CDR3 protein: CASVPTGGGKAFF
V gene: TRBV19; clone size: few; D gene: .; J gene: TRBJ1-1; CDR3 DNA: TGTGCCAGTAGTGAGCGCAGAACTGAAGCTTTCTTT; CDR3 protein: CASSERRTEAFF
V gene: TRBV20-1; clone size: few; D gene: .; J gene: TRBJ2-6; CDR3 DNA: TGCAGTGGCTTATCAGACGGCTCTGGGGCCAACGTCCTGACTTTC; CDR3 protein: CSGLSDGSGANVLTF
V gene: TRBV5-1; clone size: .; D gene: .; J gene: TRBJ2-3; CDR3 DNA: TGCGCCAGCAGCTTGCCCCCCGAACGGGGTACTAGCACAGATACGCAGTATTTT; CDR3 protein: CASSLPPERGTSTDTQYF
V gene: TRBV12-3/TRBV12-4; clone size: many; D gene: .; J gene: TRBJ1-1; CDR3 DNA: TGTGCCAGTCGACAGAGATCTACCCGCACTGAAGCTTTCTTT; CDR3 protein: CASRQRSTRTEAFF
V gene: TRBV7-2; clone size: once; D gene: .; J gene: TRBJ1-6; CDR3 DNA: TGTGCCAGCAGACCAAAGGTCAGAAGCTATAATTCACCCCTCCACTTT; CDR3 protein: CASRPKVRSYNSPLHF
V gene: TRBV20-1; clone size: .; D gene: .; J gene: TRBJ1-6; CDR3 DNA: TGCAGTGCTAGGCCCCCTGAGTCACCCCTCCACTTT; CDR3 protein: CSARPPESPLHF
V gene: TRBV3-1; clone size: few; D gene: .; J gene: TRBJ2-4; CDR3 DNA: TGTGCCAGCAGCCGCCTAACAGGATCTAAAAACATTCAGTACTTC; CDR3 protein: CASSRLTGSKNIQYF
V gene: TRBV11-1; clone size: .; D gene: TRBD2; J gene: TRBJ2-1; CDR3 DNA: TGTGCCAGCAGTCTCATTGTCGGACTAGCGATGGATGAGCAGTTCTTC; CDR3 protein: CASSLIVGLAMDEQFF
V gene: TRBV7-9; clone size: few; D gene: TRBD1; J gene: TRBJ1-1; CDR3 DNA: TGTGCCAGCACCGAACATGGGACAGGTGATACTGAAGCTTTCTTT; CDR3 protein: CASTEHGTGDTEAFF
V gene: TRBV3-1; clone size: .; D gene: .; J gene: TRBJ1-1; CDR3 DNA: TGTGCCAGCAGCCGGGATGGGGGGATGAACACTGAAGCTTTCTTT; CDR3 protein: CASSRDGGMNTEAFF
V gene: TRBV2; clone size: .; D gene: .; J gene: TRBJ2-6; CDR3 DNA: TGTGCCAGCAGTGAGACGGGCTCTGGGGCCAACGTCCTGACTTTC; CDR3 protein: CASSETGSGANVLTF
V gene: TRBV12-3/TRBV12-4; clone size: few; D gene: TRBD2; J gene: TRBJ2-2; CDR3 DNA: TGTGCCAGCAGTCTTGGACTAGAATGGGCCGGGGAGCTGTTTTTT; CDR3 protein: CASSLGLEWAGELFF
V gene: TRBV29-1; clone size: few; D gene: .; J gene: TRBJ2-5; CDR3 DNA: TGCAGCGTTGGTGGCAGAACCAGAGCGGGAGAGACCCAGTACTTC; CDR3 protein: CSVGGRTRAGETQYF
V gene: TRBV6-5; clone size: few; D gene: TRBD2; J gene: TRBJ2-1; CDR3 DNA: TGTGCCAGCAGTTACTGGGGGACTAGCGGAAACAATGAGCAGTTCTTC; CDR3 protein: CASSYWGTSGNNEQFF
V gene: TRBV19; clone size: few; D gene: .; J gene: TRBJ1-2; CDR3 DNA: TGTGCCAGTAGTCCGGGAAACAACTATGGCTACACCTTC; CDR3 protein: CASSPGNNYGYTF
V gene: TRBV29-1; clone size: .; D gene: .; J gene: TRBJ2-7; CDR3 DNA: TGCAGCATCAGGACTTTTCCCGGGGACGAGCAGTACTTC; CDR3 protein: CSIRTFPGDEQYF
V gene: TRBV10-3; clone size: .; D gene: TRBD2; J gene: TRBJ2-1; CDR3 DNA: TGTGCCATCAGTGACCCTCTCAGGGCTAGCGGCTACAATGAGCAGTTCTTC; CDR3 protein: CAISDPLRASGYNEQFF
V gene: TRBV12-3/TRBV12-4; clone size: few; D gene: .; J gene: TRBJ2-3; CDR3 DNA: TGTGCCAGCAGTTACGGGACCAGAAAAGATACGCAGTATTTT; CDR3 protein: CASSYGTRKDTQYF
V gene: TRBV29-1; clone size: many; D gene: TRBD1; J gene: TRBJ2-1; CDR3 DNA: TGCAGCGTTGTAGGGGGACAGTCCTACAATGAGCAGTTCTTC; CDR3 protein: CSVVGGQSYNEQFF
V gene: TRBV12-3/TRBV12-4; clone size: .; D gene: TRBD1; J gene: TRBJ1-4; CDR3 DNA: TGTGCCAGCAGTTTCGGGACAGGGGTTGAAAAACTGTTTTTT; CDR3 protein: CASSFGTGVEKLFF
V gene: TRBV14; clone size: .; D gene: TRBD2; J gene: TRBJ2-1; CDR3 DNA: TGTGCCAGCAGCCCCTTAGCGGGAGGGCCAAATGAGCAGTTCTTC; CDR3 protein: CASSPLAGGPNEQFF
V gene: TRBV5-1; clone size: .; D gene: .; J gene: TRBJ2-1; CDR3 DNA: TGCGCCAGCAGCGTGTACATAGCCAGGAAATACTCCTACAATGAGCAGTTCTTC; CDR3 protein: CASSVYIARKYSYNEQFF
V gene: TRBV27; clone size: .; D gene: TRBD1; J gene: TRBJ1-2; CDR3 DNA: TGTGCCAGCAGTTTCTCAATCGGGGACAGGGTTGGCTACACCTTC; CDR3 protein: CASSFSIGDRVGYTF
V gene: TRBV13; clone size: .; D gene: .; J gene: TRBJ2-7; CDR3 DNA: TGTGCCAGCAGCTCATCTATCAGGCCTCCCTACGAGCAGTACTTC; CDR3 protein: CASSSSIRPPYEQYF
V gene: TRBV6-5; clone size: .; D gene: .; J gene: TRBJ2-1; CDR3 DNA: TGTGCCAGCTCGGGTCAAACAAACGAGCAGTTCTTC; CDR3 protein: CASSGQTNEQFF
V gene: TRBV7-9; clone size: .; D gene: .; J gene: TRBJ2-1; CDR3 DNA: TGTGCCAGCAGCTTAGGACTATGGGATGAGCAGTTCTTC; CDR3 protein: CASSLGLWDEQFF
V gene: TRBV3-1; clone size: few; D gene: .; J gene: TRBJ1-6; CDR3 DNA: TGTGCCAGCAGCCCGAGAGGCTCCTATAATTCACCCCTCCACTTT; CDR3 protein: CASSPRGSYNSPLHF
V gene: TRBV10-3; clone size: .; D gene: .; J gene: TRBJ1-1; CDR3 DNA: TGTGCCATCAGTGAACTCAAGAGGACTGAAGCTTTCTTT; CDR3 protein: CAISELKRTEAFF
V gene: TRBV19; clone size: few; D gene: .; J gene: TRBJ2-2; CDR3 DNA: TGTGCCAGTAGTATGTGGGGGGAGCTGTTTTTT; CDR3 protein: CASSMWGELFF
V gene: TRBV4-3; clone size: few; D gene: .; J gene: TRBJ2-2; CDR3 DNA: TGCGCCAGCAGCCAAAGGGCGACCGTACGGGGCAACACCGGGGAGCTGTTTTTT; CDR3 protein: CASSQRATVRGNTGELFF
V gene: TRBV20-1; clone size: few; D gene: .; J gene: TRBJ2-7; CDR3 DNA: TGCAGTGCTAGAGTGGGCGCGGCGATCGACGAGCAGTACTTC; CDR3 protein: CSARVGAAIDEQYF
V gene: TRBV9; clone size: .; D gene: TRBD2; J gene: TRBJ2-1; CDR3 DNA: TGTGCCAGCGGCGTGGGACGGGGGGGCTTCTCCTACAATGAGCAGTTCTTC; CDR3 protein: CASGVGRGGFSYNEQFF
V gene: TRBV12-3/TRBV12-4; clone size: .; D gene: .; J gene: TRBJ1-2; CDR3 DNA: TGTGCCAGCAGCCGAGGGTTGGACTATGGCTACACCTTC; CDR3 protein: CASSRGLDYGYTF
V gene: TRBV5-6; clone size: .; D gene: TRBD2; J gene: TRBJ2-3; CDR3 DNA: TGTGCCAGCAGCTTGGCCGGGACTAGGACAGATACGCAGTATTTT; CDR3 protein: CASSLAGTRTDTQYF
V gene: TRBV20-1; clone size: few; D gene: .; J gene: TRBJ2-7; CDR3 DNA: TGCAGTGCTAGAGATCCGGGGGCGTACGAGCAGTACTTC; CDR3 protein: CSARDPGAYEQYF
V gene: TRBV7-9; clone size: few; D gene: TRBD2; J gene: TRBJ2-2; CDR3 DNA: TGTGCCAGCAGCTCCCGGACTAGCGGGAACACCGGGGAGCTGTTTTTT; CDR3 protein: CASSSRTSGNTGELFF
V gene: TRBV20-1; clone size: few; D gene: .; J gene: TRBJ2-3; CDR3 DNA: TGCAGTGCTAGAGCCTCCGGGATCAAAGTCGATACGCAGTATTTT; CDR3 protein: CSARASGIKVDTQYF
V gene: TRBV20-1; clone size: .; D gene: .; J gene: TRBJ1-3; CDR3 DNA: TGCAGTGCTAGTCAGGATGTTGGAAACACCATATATTTT; CDR3 protein: CSASQDVGNTIYF
V gene: TRBV6-2/TRBV6-3; clone size: .; D gene: .; J gene: TRBJ1-1; CDR3 DNA: TGTGCCAGCGTAAACACTGAAGCTTTCTTT; CDR3 protein: CASVNTEAFF
V gene: TRBV7-8; clone size: .; D gene: .; J gene: TRBJ1-1; CDR3 DNA: TGTGCCAGCAGCCCGGGCCAAGCCCTTAGGAACACTGAAGCTTTCTTT; CDR3 protein: CASSPGQALRNTEAFF
V gene: TRBV29-1; clone size: once; D gene: .; J gene: TRBJ1-4; CDR3 DNA: TGCAGCGTTGAAGTTCAGCCAACTAATGAAAAACTGTTTTTT; CDR3 protein: CSVEVQPTNEKLFF
V gene: TRBV7-8; clone size: .; D gene: TRBD1; J gene: TRBJ1-3; CDR3 DNA: TGTGCCAGCAGCTCTTACAGGGGAGACGGAAACACCATATATTTT; CDR3 protein: CASSSYRGDGNTIYF
V gene: TRBV21-1; clone size: few; D gene: .; J gene: TRBJ2-1; CDR3 DNA: TGTGCCAGCAGCAAAACTGGTAGCGGGAGGGCCAATGAGCAGTTCTTC; CDR3 protein: CASSKTGSGRANEQFF
V gene: TRBV12-3/TRBV12-4; clone size: .; D gene: .; J gene: TRBJ2-3; CDR3 DNA: TGTGCCAGCAGGATTGATGGGGCAGATACGCAGTATTTT; CDR3 protein: CASRIDGADTQYF